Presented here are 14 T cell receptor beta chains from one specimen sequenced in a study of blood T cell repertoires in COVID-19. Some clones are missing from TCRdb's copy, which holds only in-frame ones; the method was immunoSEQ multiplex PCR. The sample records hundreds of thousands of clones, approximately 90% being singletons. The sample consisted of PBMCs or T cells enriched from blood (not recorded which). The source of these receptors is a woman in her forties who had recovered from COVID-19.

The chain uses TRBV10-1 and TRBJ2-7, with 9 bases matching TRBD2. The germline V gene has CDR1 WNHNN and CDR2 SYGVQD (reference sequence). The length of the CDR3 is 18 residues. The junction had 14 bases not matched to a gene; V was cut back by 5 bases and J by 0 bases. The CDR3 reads CASSPSGGPVPSSYEQYF. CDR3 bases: TGCGCCAGCAGTCCAAGCGGGGGGCCAGTCCCTAGCTCCTACGAGCAGTACTTC.

CDR3 amino acids: CASSPPTDRHLYGYTF. The CDR3 DNA reads as TGTGCCAGCTCACCACCGACGGATAGACACCTCTATGGCTACACCTTC. The V gene is TRBV18, the J gene TRBJ1-2; D ambiguous. The V end was cut by 0 bases, the J end by 4 bases, with 15 bases between. The CDR3 runs 16 residues. Germline CDR1 is KGHSH and CDR2 is LQKENI.

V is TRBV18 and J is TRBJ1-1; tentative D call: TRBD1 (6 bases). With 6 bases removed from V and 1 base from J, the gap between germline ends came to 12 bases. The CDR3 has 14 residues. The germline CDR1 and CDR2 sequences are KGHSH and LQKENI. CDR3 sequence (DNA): TGTGCCAGCTCCCTATCAGGGGAGAACACTGAAGCTTTCTTT. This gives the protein CASSLSGENTEAFF.

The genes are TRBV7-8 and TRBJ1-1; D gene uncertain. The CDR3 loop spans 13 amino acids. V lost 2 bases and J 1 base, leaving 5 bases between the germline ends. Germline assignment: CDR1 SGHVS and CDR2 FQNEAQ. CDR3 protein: CASSLRGNTEAFF. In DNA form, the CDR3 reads TGTGCCAGCAGCTTACGGGGGAACACTGAAGCTTTCTTT.

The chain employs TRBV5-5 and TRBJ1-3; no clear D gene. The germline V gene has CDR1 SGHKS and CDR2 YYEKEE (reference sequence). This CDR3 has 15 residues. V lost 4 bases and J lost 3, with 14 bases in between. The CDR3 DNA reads TGTGCCAGCAGCCCCCCCGGGGATCTTGGAAACACCATATATTTT. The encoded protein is CASSPPGDLGNTIYF.

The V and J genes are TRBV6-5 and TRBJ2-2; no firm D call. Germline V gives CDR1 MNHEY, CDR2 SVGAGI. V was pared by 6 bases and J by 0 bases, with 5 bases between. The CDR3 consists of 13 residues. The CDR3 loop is CASRRSNTGELFF. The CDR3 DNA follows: TGTGCCAGCAGGAGATCGAACACCGGGGAGCTGTTTTTT.

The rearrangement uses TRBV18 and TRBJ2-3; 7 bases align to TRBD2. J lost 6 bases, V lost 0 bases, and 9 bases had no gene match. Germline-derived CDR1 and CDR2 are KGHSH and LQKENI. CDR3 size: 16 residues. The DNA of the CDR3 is TGTGCCAGCTCACCACCGCAGGCGGGAGAGGGGGATACGCAGTATTTT. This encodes CASSPPQAGEGDTQYF.

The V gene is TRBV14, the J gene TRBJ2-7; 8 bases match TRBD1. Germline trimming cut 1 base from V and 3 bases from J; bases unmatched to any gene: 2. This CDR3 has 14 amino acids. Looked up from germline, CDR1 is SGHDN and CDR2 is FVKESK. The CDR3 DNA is TGTGCCAGCAGCCAAGGCAGGGGGCTCTACGAGCAGTACTTC. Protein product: CASSQGRGLYEQYF.

The CDR3: CASSLGGDYGYTF. The CDR3 nucleotides are TGTGCCAGCAGCTTAGGGGGGGACTATGGCTACACCTTC. The chain uses TRBV11-2 and TRBJ1-2; weak D call: TRBD1 (5 bases). The CDR3 covers 13 residues. CDR1 is SGHAT and CDR2 is FQNNGV in the germline V gene. V lost 1 base to trimming and J lost 3 bases, with 6 bases between them.

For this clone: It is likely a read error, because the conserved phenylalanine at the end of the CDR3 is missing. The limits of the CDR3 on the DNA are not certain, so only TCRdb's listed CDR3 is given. This CDR3 reads CASSQIGGELSL. The chain uses TRBV4-2 and TRBJ2-7; the listed D gene, TRBD2, was not tested against the DNA. The CDR3 is 12 amino acids in total, end residues counted. Per the germline V gene, CDR1 is LGHNA and CDR2 is YNFKEQ.

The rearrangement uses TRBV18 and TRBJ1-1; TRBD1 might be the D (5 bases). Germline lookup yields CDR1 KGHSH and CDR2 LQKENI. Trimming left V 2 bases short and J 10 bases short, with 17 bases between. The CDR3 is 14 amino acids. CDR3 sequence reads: CASSPGRDAWVAFF. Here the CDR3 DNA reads TGTGCCAGCTCACCAGGGCGGGACGCCTGGGTAGCTTTCTTT.

The CDR3 protein is CASGGGEQYF. The CDR3 nucleotides are TGTGCCAGCGGCGGGGGCGAGCAGTACTTC. The V call is TRBV11-2, the J call TRBJ2-7; 7 bases agree with TRBD2. The CDR3 runs to 10 residues. After removal of 8 bases from V and 6 bases from J, the junction contained 1 base not matched to a gene. Looked up from germline, CDR1 is SGHAT and CDR2 is FQNNGV.

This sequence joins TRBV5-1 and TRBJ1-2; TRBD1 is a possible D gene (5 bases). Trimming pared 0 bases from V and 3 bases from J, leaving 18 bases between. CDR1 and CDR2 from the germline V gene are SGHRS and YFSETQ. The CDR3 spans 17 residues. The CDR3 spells CASSLALGQGGDYGYTF. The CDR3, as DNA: TGCGCCAGCAGCTTGGCCCTTGGTCAGGGCGGCGACTATGGCTACACCTTC.

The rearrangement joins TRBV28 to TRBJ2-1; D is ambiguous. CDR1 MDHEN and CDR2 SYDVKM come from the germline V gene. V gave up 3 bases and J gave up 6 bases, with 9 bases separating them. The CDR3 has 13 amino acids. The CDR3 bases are TGTGCCAGCAGTTTTCCGACGGGCAATGAGCAGTTCTTC. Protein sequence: CASSFPTGNEQFF.